This T cell receptor beta chain was obtained from a study of blood T cell repertoires in COVID-19. Looking at the study overall: Material from acute and convalescent COVID-19 was sourced from the United States, Italy and Spain. T cells, B-cell-depleted T cells, or PBMCs provided the cDNA or gDNA that served as material.

This clone was seen only once. Source study methods: The authors estimated nucleated cell counts from reference gene primer amplification. The protocol was immunoSEQ multiplex PCR, while the TCRdb copy is restricted to in-frame clones and leaves out a portion. That table gives V, J and clone size, and the DNA gave D and trimming. The sample has around 78,000 clones, less than 95% seen once; the top ten hold around 0.93%. The junction had 5 bases not matched to a gene; V was cut back by 4 bases and J by 2 bases. Germline V gene lookup returns CDR1 SGHRS and CDR2 YFSETQ. The CDR3 totals 15 residues. Sequences were obtained from peripheral blood. J is TRBJ2-5 and V is TRBV5-1; 10 nucleotides match TRBD2. This clonotype originated in a woman in her forties or fifties in a cohort sampled during active COVID-19. CDR3 loop: CASSLGLAEQETQYF. DNA for the CDR3: TGCGCCAGCAGCCTTGGACTAGCGGAGCAAGAGACCCAGTACTTC.